These 10 T cell receptor beta chains share one sample of origin, sequenced in a study of human T cells and chemical hapten exposure. TCRdb reprocessed the RACE reads via MiXCR and lists one record per CDR3 protein. The sample includes about 290,000 distinct CDR3 sequences, roughly 8% seen only once; the top ten take 1.2%. Time point specified: pre-sensitization, week 0. Treatment denoted: therapeutic diphenylcyclopropenone sensitization with weekly scalp DPC. Sample: whole blood, taken in connection with sensitization to the hapten diphenylcyclopropenone (DPC). All receptors come from a man between 18 and 35 years old with alopecia areata. Some clones in this sample may be carry-over from other donors' samples.

The rearrangement links TRBV10-3 to TRBJ1-1; D not certain. The length of the CDR3 is 15 residues. Germline V gene data show CDR1 as ENHRY and CDR2 as SYGVKD. The V gene lost 4 bases and the J gene lost 0 bases, with 12 bases spanning the gap. The CDR3 coding sequence is TGTGCCATCAGTGGCCGAGACGGACTGAACACTGAAGCTTTCTTT. This encodes CAISGRDGLNTEAFF.

Only a few counts were recorded for this clonotype. The J gene is TRBJ2-5, the V gene TRBV10-2; TRBD2 might be the D (5 bases). This CDR3 is built from 12 residues. V dropped 7 bases and J dropped 5 bases, with 11 bases sitting between them. From germline, CDR1 is WSHSY and CDR2 SAAADI. The CDR3 coding sequence is TGCGCCAGCATGATGGGCGGGGAGACCCAGTACTTC. It codes for CASMMGGETQYF.

This clonotype has at least ten counts. The chain has TRBV5-1 and TRBJ1-6; D unresolved. Trimming took 5 bases from V and 6 from J, leaving 15 bases between them. Germline V CDR1 and CDR2: SGHRS, YFSETQ. This CDR3 contains 15 residues. The CDR3 is CASSRLTRTNSPLHF. CDR3 coding DNA: TGCGCCAGCAGTCGCCTGACAAGGACTAATTCACCCCTCCACTTT.

The chain employs TRBV20-1 and TRBJ2-5; D gene unclear. Deletions cut 0 bases from V and 5 bases from J, with 13 bases between. The germline CDR1 and CDR2 sequences are DFQATT and SNEGSKA (reference sequence). The CDR3 totals 14 residues. The CDR3 spells CSARENAEWETQYF. For the CDR3, the DNA is TGCAGTGCTAGAGAAAATGCGGAATGGGAGACCCAGTACTTC.

Only a few counts were recorded for this clonotype. The chain employs TRBV9 and TRBJ1-3; D uncertain. V lost 0 bases, J lost 4 bases, and 5 bases lay in between. Germline V gene sequence: CDR1 SGDLS, CDR2 YYNGEE. The CDR3 totals 13 residues. In DNA form, the CDR3 reads TGTGCCAGCAGCGTAGCTCTCGGAAACACCATATATTTT. Encoded protein: CASSVALGNTIYF.

This clonotype was seen at least ten times. The genes are TRBV28 and TRBJ2-6; a weak D match, TRBD1 (6 bases). CDR3 length: 15 residues. The germline gives CDR1 MDHEN, CDR2 SYDVKM. V shed 8 bases and J shed 2 bases, with 13 bases lying between them. CDR3 in amino acids: CASFTGITGANVLTF. As DNA, the CDR3 is TGTGCCAGCTTTACAGGGATAACTGGGGCCAACGTCCTGACTTTC.

This clonotype came up many times. The V and J genes are TRBV11-2 and TRBJ2-3; TRBD2 matches at 12 bases. The CDR3 spans 17 residues. J gave up 2 bases and V 6 bases, and 9 bases lay outside the gene matches. From germline, CDR1 is SGHAT and CDR2 FQNNGV. In DNA form, the CDR3 reads TGTGCCAGCAGTTATAGACTAGCGGGGGACCCCACAGATACGCAGTATTTT. Protein product: CASSYRLAGDPTDTQYF.

This clonotype was picked up a small number of times. The chain links TRBV21-1 to TRBJ1-4; the D call in the table, TRBD1, was not verified against the DNA. TRBV21-1 is shown as a pseudogene. The CDR3 consists of 15 residues. The CDR3 bases are TGTGCCAGCACCCATACCGGGACCCTTAATGAAAAACTGTTTTTT. This gives the protein CASTHTGTLNEKLFF.

CDR3 protein: CASSYPSGGAFHEQFF. The CDR3 coding sequence is TGTGCCAGCAGTTACCCTAGCGGGGGGGCGTTTCATGAGCAGTTCTTC. The J gene is TRBJ2-1, the V gene TRBV6-2 or TRBV6-3; the match to TRBD2 covers 12 bases. Trimming took 2 bases from V and 8 from J; bases not matched to a gene: 7. This CDR3 comprises 16 residues. Per germline, CDR1 MNHEY and CDR2 SVGEGT.

V gene TRBV6-2 or TRBV6-3 combines with J gene TRBJ1-5; D not certain. With 4 bases removed from V and 2 bases from J, the gap between germline ends came to 12 bases. Germline V gene sequence: CDR1 MNHEY, CDR2 SVGEGT. The CDR3 length is 15 residues. The CDR3 reads CASSSSRRGNQPQHF. CDR3 DNA: TGTGCCAGCAGTTCGAGTAGACGGGGCAATCAGCCCCAGCATTTT.